What follows are 30 T cell receptor beta chains derived from one specimen sequenced in a study of T cell responses to AZD1222 COVID-19 vaccine. Method: immunoSEQ multiplex PCR; TCRdb's copy keeps in-frame clones and lacks some. The sample has around 53,000 clones; approximately 83% are singletons. The input for sequencing was peripheral blood, taken 28 days after the second AZD1222 dose. These receptors all stem from an adult who received the AZD1222 COVID-19 vaccine.

The chain has TRBV7-8 and TRBJ2-7; 10 bases map to TRBD1. The CDR3 has 15 residues. Germline V gene sequence: CDR1 SGHVS, CDR2 FQNEAQ. The V segment lost 5 bases and the J segment 4 bases; nucleotides outside the gene matches: 8. The CDR3 coding sequence is TGTGCCAGCAGCCAAAATCCGGGACAGGGGTACGAGCAGTACTTC. It codes for CASSQNPGQGYEQYF.

The rearrangement joins TRBV11-2 to TRBJ1-1; no definite D call. This CDR3 is built from 13 residues. The V gene lost 5 bases and the J gene lost 4 bases, with 11 bases spanning the gap. Germline CDR1 reads SGHAT; CDR2 reads FQNNGV. The CDR3 DNA reads as TGTGCCAGCAGCGTCCCGCCAGTCACTGAAGCTTTCTTT. Protein: CASSVPPVTEAFF.

This chain uses TRBV7-3 with TRBJ2-1; 8 nucleotides match TRBD2. Germline V gene sequence: CDR1 SGHTA, CDR2 FQGTGA. CDR3 length equals 16 residues. Losses at the gene ends were 6 bases for V and 1 base for J; bases not matched to a gene: 8. The CDR3 DNA sequence: TGTGCCAGCAGTTTCGGGGGGGAACTTTCCTACAATGAGCAGTTCTTC. It specifies CASSFGGELSYNEQFF.

This rearrangement joins TRBV7-2 to TRBJ2-7, with D uncertain. V lost 2 bases and J 2 bases, leaving 19 bases between the germline ends. Germline assignment: CDR1 SGHTA and CDR2 FQGNSA. The length of the CDR3 is 17 residues. Here the CDR3 reads CASSLTVVAHTAYEQYF. The CDR3 DNA is TGTGCCAGCAGCTTAACTGTAGTGGCTCATACTGCCTACGAGCAGTACTTC. Using reference TRBV7-2 and TRBJ2-7 for the parts outside the CDR3, the full variable domain is GAGVSQSPSNKVTEKGKDVELRCDPISGHTALYWYRQSLGQGLEFLIYFQGNSAPDKSGLPSDRFSAERTGGSVSTLTIQRTQQEDSAVYLCASSLTVVAHTAYEQYFGPGTRLTVT.

The genes are TRBV7-8 and TRBJ2-7, with TRBD1 matching over 8 bases. CDR3 size: 14 residues. Germline V gives CDR1 SGHVS, CDR2 FQNEAQ. V lost 1 base and J lost 3; bases outside the gene matches: 2. The CDR3 protein is CASSLGTGNYEQYF. Written as DNA, the CDR3 is TGTGCCAGCAGCTTAGGGACAGGGAACTACGAGCAGTACTTC.

This clone was detected only a few times. The chain is built from TRBV9 and TRBJ1-6, with 11 bases matching TRBD1. Germline V gene lookup returns CDR1 SGDLS and CDR2 YYNGEE. This CDR3 comprises 14 residues. J was trimmed by 9 bases and V by 4 bases; bases with no gene match: 3. The CDR3 here is CASSKDRGPSPLHF. CDR3 bases: TGTGCCAGCAGCAAGGACAGGGGGCCTTCACCCCTCCACTTT. The full variable domain, completed using reference TRBV9 and TRBJ1-6, is DSGVTQTPKHLITATGQRVTLRCSPRSGDLSVYWYQQSLDQGLQFLIQYYNGEERAKGNILERFSAQQFPDLHSELNLSSLELGDSALYFCASSKDRGPSPLHFGNGTRLTVT.

The chain joins TRBV28 to TRBJ1-2; 8 bases align to TRBD1. In germline, CDR1 is MDHEN, CDR2 SYDVKM. This CDR3 is 15 amino acids long. The V gene end was trimmed by 4 bases and the J gene end by 7 bases; junction bases not matched to a gene: 11. The CDR3 protein is CASSSGQGPSGGYTF. The CDR3 DNA reads as TGTGCCAGCAGTTCAGGACAGGGCCCTTCGGGTGGCTACACCTTC.

This clone was counted once. This chain connects TRBV19 to TRBJ2-1; D unclear. This CDR3 region has 12 residues. Trimming took 3 bases from V and 8 from J, leaving 8 bases between them. Germline V gives CDR1 LNHDA, CDR2 SQIVND (reference sequence). This CDR3 reads CASSIPPHEQFF. The CDR3 nucleotides are TGTGCCAGTAGTATTCCCCCCCATGAGCAGTTCTTC.

The chain joins TRBV23-1 to TRBJ1-6, with 7 bases matching TRBD1. TRBV23-1 is reported as an ORF; its role is uncertain. With V trimmed by 3 bases and J by 0 bases, 14 bases remained unmatched. The CDR3 has 20 amino acids. The CDR3 coding sequence is TGCGCCAGCAGTCAGCTCGAAACAGGGGAAAGGGGCTCCTATAATTCACCCCTCCACTTT. Its translation is CASSQLETGERGSYNSPLHF.

DNA of the CDR3: TGTGCCAGCTCACCACAGGGCCCCTACGAGCAGTACTTC. It translates to CASSPQGPYEQYF. The chain has TRBV18 and TRBJ2-7; D call uncertain. With 1 base removed from V and 2 bases from J, the gap between germline ends came to 6 bases. CDR3 length: 13 amino acids. Per germline, CDR1 KGHSH and CDR2 LQKENI. The whole variable domain, filled in from reference TRBV18 and TRBJ2-7, reads NAGVMQNPRHLVRRRGQEARLRCSPMKGHSHVYWYRQLPEEGLKFMVYLQKENIIDESGMPKERFSAEFPKEGPSILRIQQVVRGDSAAYFCASSPQGPYEQYFGPGTRLTVT.

V and J are TRBV3-1 (or the pseudogene TRBV3-2) and TRBJ1-5; possibly TRBD1 for D (6 bases). CDR3 length equals 15 residues. Germline-derived CDR1 and CDR2 are LGHDT and YNNKEL (reference sequence). Trimming pared 1 base from V and 1 base from J, leaving 8 bases between. The CDR3 region is CASSQVQGSNQPQHF. The CDR3 DNA reads as TGTGCCAGCAGCCAAGTGCAGGGGAGCAATCAGCCCCAGCATTTT.

The CDR3 DNA follows: TGCGCCAGCAGCTCCGGGACAGGCGGCCAGCCCCAGCATTTT. It is translated as CASSSGTGGQPQHF. V and J are TRBV5-1 and TRBJ1-5; 8 positions agree with TRBD1. Germline CDR1 SGHRS, CDR2 YFSETQ. Germline trimming cut 3 bases from V and 7 bases from J; bases unmatched to any gene: 6. The CDR3 spans 14 residues.

The chain links TRBV30 to TRBJ2-7; D is unclear. This CDR3 has 11 residues. Germline V gene lookup returns CDR1 GTSNPN and CDR2 SVGIG (reference sequence). The germline V and J ends were trimmed by 1 base and 2 bases, with 3 bases remaining between them. CDR3 nucleotides: TGTGCCTGGAGTGACACCTACGAGCAGTACTTC. Translated, it gives CAWSDTYEQYF.

V is TRBV5-1 and J is TRBJ1-4; D not resolved. V was pared by 0 bases and J by 7 bases, with 13 bases between. In germline, CDR1 is SGHRS, CDR2 YFSETQ. There are 15 residues in the CDR3. The CDR3 DNA sequence: TGCGCCAGCAGCTTGGGATCTAGCCATAGTGAAAAACTGTTTTTT. The encoded protein is CASSLGSSHSEKLFF.

The V gene is TRBV3-1 (or the pseudogene TRBV3-2), the J gene TRBJ2-7; 10 bases are a match to TRBD2. Unmatched junction bases numbered 5, after V lost 4 bases and J lost 2 bases. CDR1 and CDR2 (germline): LGHDT, YNNKEL (reference sequence). This CDR3 region has 15 residues. This chain's CDR3 is CASSPTSGPTYEQYF. Written as DNA, the CDR3 is TGTGCCAGCAGCCCGACTAGCGGGCCAACCTACGAGCAGTACTTC.

The V gene is TRBV6-5, the J gene TRBJ2-1; TRBD1 matches 10 bases. There are 15 residues in the CDR3. CDR1 and CDR2 from the germline V gene are MNHEY and SVGAGI. V lost 2 bases and J lost 7; bases outside the gene matches: 5. This chain's CDR3 is CASSYTQGQGNEQFF. The DNA of the CDR3 is TGTGCCAGCAGTTACACCCAGGGACAGGGGAATGAGCAGTTCTTC.

The V and J genes are TRBV18 and TRBJ2-1; no clear D gene. V lost 6 bases, J lost 8 bases, and 11 bases lay in between. The CDR3 length is 12 residues. Germline lookup yields CDR1 KGHSH and CDR2 LQKENI. CDR3 region: CASSPSSHEQFF. The CDR3 region has the DNA TGTGCCAGCTCCCCTTCGTCCCATGAGCAGTTCTTC.

This sequence joins TRBV6-5 and TRBJ2-2; 7 bases are a match to TRBD2. CDR1 is MNHEY and CDR2 is SVGAGI in the germline V gene. This CDR3 spans 15 amino acids. J was trimmed by 3 bases and V by 7 bases; bases with no gene match: 8. Here the CDR3 reads CASTRVAGDTGELFF. CDR3 DNA sequence: TGTGCCAGCACCAGGGTAGCGGGTGACACCGGGGAGCTGTTTTTT.

Only a few counts were recorded for this clone. The CDR3 DNA reads as TGCGCCAGCAGCTTGGTCCTAGCGGGAGGGCCAGAAGATACGCAGTATTTT. Its protein is CASSLVLAGGPEDTQYF. The rearrangement joins TRBV5-1 to TRBJ2-3, with 12 nucleotides matching TRBD2. The V gene end was trimmed by 0 bases and the J gene end by 5 bases; junction bases not matched to a gene: 7. Germline assignment: CDR1 SGHRS and CDR2 YFSETQ. This CDR3 is 17 amino acids long.

V is TRBV6-6 and J is TRBJ2-7; D may be TRBD1 (6 bases). V shed 6 bases and J shed 4 bases, with 19 bases lying between them. Germline V gives CDR1 MNHNY, CDR2 SVGAGI (reference sequence). There are 15 residues in the CDR3. The CDR3: CASRRIEQGLYEQYF. CDR3 nucleotides: TGTGCCAGCAGACGGATCGAACAGGGCTTATACGAGCAGTACTTC.

The rearrangement uses TRBV2 and TRBJ2-7; D may be TRBD2 (5 bases). The CDR3 totals 14 residues. Germline values: CDR1 SNHLY, CDR2 FYNNEI. With 6 bases removed from V and 6 bases from J, the gap between germline ends came to 18 bases. This chain's CDR3 is CASSAGRAAGEQYF. For the CDR3, the DNA is TGTGCCAGCAGCGCAGGCCGGGCCGCGGGCGAGCAGTACTTC.

This rearrangement joins TRBV7-9 to TRBJ2-7, with 8 bases fitting TRBD2. Trimming took 1 base from V and 5 from J; bases not matched to a gene: 7. The V gene's germline CDR1 is SEHNR and CDR2 FQNEAQ (reference sequence). This CDR3 region has 15 residues. The CDR3 protein is CASSLGGRRANEQYF. CDR3 nucleotides: TGTGCCAGCAGCTTAGGCGGGAGGAGAGCTAACGAGCAGTACTTC.

The count of this clone is one. The chain employs TRBV18 and TRBJ2-1; D possibly corresponds to TRBD2 (5 bases). This CDR3 region has 13 residues. The V gene lost 6 bases and the J gene lost 4 bases, with 10 bases spanning the gap. Looked up from germline, CDR1 is KGHSH and CDR2 is LQKENI. The CDR3 is CASSPDYYNEQFF. The CDR3 bases are TGTGCCAGCTCGCCCGACTATTACAATGAGCAGTTCTTC.

The chain has TRBV19 and TRBJ2-3; the D gene is possibly TRBD2 (7 bases). Germline V gene data show CDR1 as LNHDA and CDR2 as SQIVND (reference sequence). CDR3 length: 11 amino acids. V lost 7 bases, J lost 15 bases, and 17 bases lay in between. In nucleotides, the CDR3 is TGTGCCAGTAATGGGGGGGGCACCCCCTATTTT. Protein product: CASNGGGTPYF.

This clone appeared a single time. The chain's CDR3 is CASSQNQEGYNEQFF. The CDR3 nucleotides read TGCGCCAGCAGCCAAAATCAGGAGGGCTACAATGAGCAGTTCTTC. The J gene is TRBJ2-1, the V gene TRBV4-1, with D possibly TRBD2 on 6 matching bases. Germline V gene lookup returns CDR1 MGHRA and CDR2 YSYEKL. This CDR3 region has 15 residues. V shed 2 bases and J shed 3 bases, with 11 bases lying between them.

This sequence joins TRBV19 and TRBJ1-5; 8 bases map to TRBD1. V shed 5 bases and J 2 bases; nucleotides not matched to a gene: 5. The CDR3 runs to 15 residues. Germline V lookup: CDR1 LNHDA, CDR2 SQIVND (reference sequence). CDR3 sequence (DNA): TGTGCCAGTAGTGCTCAGGGGGCTGGCAATCAGCCCCAGCATTTT. This encodes CASSAQGAGNQPQHF.

The chain carries TRBV28 and TRBJ2-3; 8 positions match TRBD2. J lost 0 bases, V lost 2 bases, and 7 bases had no gene match. The CDR3 covers 17 residues. In germline, CDR1 is MDHEN, CDR2 SYDVKM. The CDR3 DNA sequence: TGTGCCAGCAGTTTACTAACTAGCGGAACCAGCACAGATACGCAGTATTTT. This sequence encodes CASSLLTSGTSTDTQYF.

The chain joins TRBV5-1 to TRBJ2-1, with TRBD2 identical over 13 bases. Germline lookup yields CDR1 SGHRS and CDR2 YFSETQ. V trimming: 3 bases; J trimming: 9 bases; junction bases outside the gene matches: 6. This CDR3 comprises 15 residues. In DNA, the CDR3 is TGCGCCAGCAGCTCAACGGGACTAGCGGGAACTGAGCAGTTCTTC. Its translation is CASSSTGLAGTEQFF.

This chain connects TRBV19 to TRBJ1-1; TRBD1 matches 7 bases. The length of the CDR3 is 16 residues. V lost 3 bases, J lost 1 base, and 8 bases stayed unmatched. CDR1 and CDR2 from the germline V gene are LNHDA and SQIVND (reference sequence). CDR3 loop: CASSMGTALGNTEAFF. CDR3 DNA: TGTGCCAGTAGTATGGGGACAGCTTTAGGGAACACTGAAGCTTTCTTT.

The chain uses TRBV3-1 (or the pseudogene TRBV3-2) and TRBJ2-2; D is undetermined. The V end was cut by 1 base, the J end by 7 bases, with 4 bases between. Per germline, CDR1 LGHDT and CDR2 YNNKEL (reference sequence). The CDR3 runs to 12 residues. CDR3 in amino acids: CASSQGGGELFF. For the CDR3, the DNA is TGTGCCAGCAGCCAAGGAGGCGGGGAGCTGTTTTTT.